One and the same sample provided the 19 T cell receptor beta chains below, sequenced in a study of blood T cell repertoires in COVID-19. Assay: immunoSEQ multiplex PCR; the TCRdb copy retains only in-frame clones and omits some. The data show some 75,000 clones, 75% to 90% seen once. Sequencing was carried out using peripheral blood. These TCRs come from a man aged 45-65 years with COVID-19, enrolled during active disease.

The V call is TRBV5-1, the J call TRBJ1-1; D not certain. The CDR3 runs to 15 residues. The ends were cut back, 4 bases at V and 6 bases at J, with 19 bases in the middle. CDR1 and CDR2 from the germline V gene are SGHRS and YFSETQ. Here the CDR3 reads CASSQTPANNAEAFF. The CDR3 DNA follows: TGCGCCAGCAGCCAGACCCCAGCGAATAACGCTGAAGCTTTCTTT.

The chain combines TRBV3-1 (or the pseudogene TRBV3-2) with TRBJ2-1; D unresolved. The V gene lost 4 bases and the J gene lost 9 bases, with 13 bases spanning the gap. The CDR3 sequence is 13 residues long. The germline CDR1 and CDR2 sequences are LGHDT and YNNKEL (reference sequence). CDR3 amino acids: CASSPLLVGEQFF. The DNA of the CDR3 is TGTGCCAGCAGCCCTCTGCTAGTAGGTGAGCAGTTCTTC.

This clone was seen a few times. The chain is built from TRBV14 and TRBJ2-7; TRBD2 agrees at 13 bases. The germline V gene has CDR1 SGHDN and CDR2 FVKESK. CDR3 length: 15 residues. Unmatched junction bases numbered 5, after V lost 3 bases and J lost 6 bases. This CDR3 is CASSQRLAGGTEQYF. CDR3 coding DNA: TGTGCCAGCAGCCAGAGACTAGCGGGAGGTACCGAGCAGTACTTC.

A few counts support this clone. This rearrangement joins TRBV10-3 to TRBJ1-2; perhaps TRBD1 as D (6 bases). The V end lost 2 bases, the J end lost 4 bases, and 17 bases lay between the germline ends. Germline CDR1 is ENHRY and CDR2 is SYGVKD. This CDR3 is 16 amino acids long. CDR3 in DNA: TGTGCCATCAGTGAGGGGGGAAGCACAGGGACCTATGGCTACACCTTC. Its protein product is CAISEGGSTGTYGYTF.

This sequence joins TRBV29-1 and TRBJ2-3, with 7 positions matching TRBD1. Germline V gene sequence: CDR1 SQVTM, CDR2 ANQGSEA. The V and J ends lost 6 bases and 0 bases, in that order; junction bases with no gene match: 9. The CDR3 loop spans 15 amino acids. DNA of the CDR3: TGCAGCGTCTGGACAGGCGAAACTAGCACAGATACGCAGTATTTT. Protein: CSVWTGETSTDTQYF.

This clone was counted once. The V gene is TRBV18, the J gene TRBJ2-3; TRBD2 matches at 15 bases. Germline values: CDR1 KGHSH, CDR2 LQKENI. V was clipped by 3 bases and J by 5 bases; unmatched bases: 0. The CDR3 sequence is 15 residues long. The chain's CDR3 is CASSPGLAGGDTQYF. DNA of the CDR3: TGTGCCAGCTCACCGGGACTAGCGGGAGGAGATACGCAGTATTTT.

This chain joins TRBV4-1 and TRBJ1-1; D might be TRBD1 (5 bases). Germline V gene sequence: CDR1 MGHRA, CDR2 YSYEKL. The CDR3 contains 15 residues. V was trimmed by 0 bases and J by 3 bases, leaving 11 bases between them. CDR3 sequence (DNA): TGCGCCAGCAGCCAAGACGGGGGATTTGACACTGAAGCTTTCTTT. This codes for CASSQDGGFDTEAFF.

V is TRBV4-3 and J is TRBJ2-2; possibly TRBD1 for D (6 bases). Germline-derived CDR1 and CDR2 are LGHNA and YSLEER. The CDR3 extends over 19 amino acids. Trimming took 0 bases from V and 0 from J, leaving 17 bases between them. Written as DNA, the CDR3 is TGCGCCAGCAGCCAAGATCTGCCCAGGGGTTTTTCGAACACCGGGGAGCTGTTTTTT. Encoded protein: CASSQDLPRGFSNTGELFF.

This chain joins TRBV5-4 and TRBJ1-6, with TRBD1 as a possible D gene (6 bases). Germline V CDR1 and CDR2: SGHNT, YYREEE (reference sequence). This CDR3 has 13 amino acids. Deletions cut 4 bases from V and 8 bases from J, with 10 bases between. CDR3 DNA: TGTGCCAGCAGCGGGGGCATGGATTCACCCCTCCACTTT. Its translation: CASSGGMDSPLHF.

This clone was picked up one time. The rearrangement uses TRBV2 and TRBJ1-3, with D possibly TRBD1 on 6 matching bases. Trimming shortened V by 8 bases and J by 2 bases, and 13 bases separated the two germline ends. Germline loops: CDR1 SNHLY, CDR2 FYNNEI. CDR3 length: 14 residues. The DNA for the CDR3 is TGTGCCAGCCTAAGACAGGCTGCTGGAAACACCATATATTTT. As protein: CASLRQAAGNTIYF.

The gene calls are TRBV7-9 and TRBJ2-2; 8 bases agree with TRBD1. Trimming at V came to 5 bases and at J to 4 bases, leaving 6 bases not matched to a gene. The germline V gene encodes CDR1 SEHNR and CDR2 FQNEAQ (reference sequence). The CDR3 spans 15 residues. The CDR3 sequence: CASSPQGAVTGELFF. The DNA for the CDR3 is TGTGCCAGCAGCCCCCAGGGGGCAGTCACCGGGGAGCTGTTTTTT.

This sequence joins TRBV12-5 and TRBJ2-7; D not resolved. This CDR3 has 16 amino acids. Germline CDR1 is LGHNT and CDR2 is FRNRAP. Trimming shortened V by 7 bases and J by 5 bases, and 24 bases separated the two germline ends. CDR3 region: CASAPKPKRFRDEQYF. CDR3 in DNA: TGTGCTAGTGCCCCGAAGCCCAAAAGATTCCGGGACGAGCAGTACTTC.

CDR3 in amino acids: CASTVQGGQPQHF. In nucleotides, the CDR3 is TGTGCCAGTACAGTACAGGGCGGACAGCCCCAGCATTTT. The chain combines TRBV6-5 with TRBJ1-5; possibly TRBD1 for D (6 bases). Per the germline V gene, CDR1 is MNHEY and CDR2 is SVGAGI. V gave up 9 bases and J gave up 7 bases, with 16 bases separating them. The CDR3 runs to 13 residues.

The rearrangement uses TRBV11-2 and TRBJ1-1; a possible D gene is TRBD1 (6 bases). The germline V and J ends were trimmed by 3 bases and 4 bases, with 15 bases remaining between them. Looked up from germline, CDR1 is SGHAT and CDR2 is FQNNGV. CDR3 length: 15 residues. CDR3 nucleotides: TGTGCCAGCAGCTTGGACAGCGTCCTGGGCACTGAAGCTTTCTTT. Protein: CASSLDSVLGTEAFF.

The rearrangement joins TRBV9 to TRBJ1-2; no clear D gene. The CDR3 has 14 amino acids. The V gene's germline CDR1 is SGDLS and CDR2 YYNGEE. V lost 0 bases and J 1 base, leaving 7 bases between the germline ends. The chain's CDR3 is CASSVAASNYGYTF. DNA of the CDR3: TGTGCCAGCAGCGTAGCTGCCAGTAACTATGGCTACACCTTC. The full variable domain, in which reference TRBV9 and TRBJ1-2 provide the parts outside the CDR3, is DSGVTQTPKHLITATGQRVTLRCSPRSGDLSVYWYQQSLDQGLQFLIQYYNGEERAKGNILERFSAQQFPDLHSELNLSSLELGDSALYFCASSVAASNYGYTFGSGTRLTVV.

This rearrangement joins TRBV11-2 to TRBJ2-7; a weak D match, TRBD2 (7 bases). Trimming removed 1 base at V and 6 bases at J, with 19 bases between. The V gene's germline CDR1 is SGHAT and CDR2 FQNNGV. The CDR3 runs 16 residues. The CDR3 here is CASSLGPRGGGSEQYF. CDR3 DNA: TGTGCCAGCAGCTTAGGCCCACGGGGAGGGGGATCCGAGCAGTACTTC.

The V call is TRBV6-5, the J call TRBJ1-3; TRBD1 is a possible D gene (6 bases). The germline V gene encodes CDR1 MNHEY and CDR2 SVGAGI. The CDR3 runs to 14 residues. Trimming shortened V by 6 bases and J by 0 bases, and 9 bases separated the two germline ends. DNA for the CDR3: TGTGCCAGCAGCTCGACAGGCTCTGGAAACACCATATATTTT. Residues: CASSSTGSGNTIYF.

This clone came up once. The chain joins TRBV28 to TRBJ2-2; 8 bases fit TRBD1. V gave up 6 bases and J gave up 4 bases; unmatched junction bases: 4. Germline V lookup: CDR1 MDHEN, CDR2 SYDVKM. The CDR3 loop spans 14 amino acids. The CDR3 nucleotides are TGTGCCAGCAGACTTACAGGGGGCACCGGGGAGCTGTTTTTT. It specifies CASRLTGGTGELFF.

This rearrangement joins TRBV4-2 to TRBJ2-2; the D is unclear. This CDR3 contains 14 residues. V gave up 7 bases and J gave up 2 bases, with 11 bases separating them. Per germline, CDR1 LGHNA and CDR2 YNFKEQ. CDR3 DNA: TGTGCCAGCACCCTGGGCCGAAACACCGGGGAGCTGTTTTTT. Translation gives CASTLGRNTGELFF.